This record looks at one T cell receptor beta chain sequence and its context. Clones were sequenced by immunoSEQ multiplex PCR, and TCRdb holds only the in-frame ones, with some missing. Among about 160,000 clones listed, about 80% were seen once. The data derive from a study of blood T cell repertoires in COVID-19. The ends lost 5 bases at V and 0 bases at J; junction bases unmatched: 14. The CDR3 sequence is 19 residues long. CDR1 is SGHVS and CDR2 is FQNEAQ in the germline V gene. This clonotype originated in an older woman who had recovered from COVID-19. The specimen sequenced was PBMCs or T cells enriched from blood (not recorded which). The V call is TRBV7-8, the J call TRBJ1-5; 9 bases are a match to TRBD1. CDR3 nucleotide sequence: TGTGCCAGCAGCACCAACAGGGGGCAAGAGGGGTATAGCAATCAGCCCCAGCATTTT. This sequence encodes CASSTNRGQEGYSNQPQHF.